These T cell receptor beta chains were read from a single sample in a study of blood T cell repertoires in COVID-19. TCRdb's copy holds only in-frame clones and misses some; the assay was immunoSEQ multiplex PCR. The top ten hold 1.5% to 2% of the sample, which has 350,000 to 400,000 clones, approximately 89% seen once. The specimen sequenced was PBMCs or T cells enriched from blood (not recorded which). Source of these receptors: a woman in her twenties or thirties who had recovered from COVID-19. The CDR3 runs from the conserved cysteine through the conserved F or W. A D gene is named only where the DNA matches it firmly. Clone size is stated in some rows and not others, as once, few, many or a class when expanded.

NA	TRBV11-2	NA	TRBJ1-1	CASKKAGQNTEAFF	TGTGCCAGCAAAAAAGCAGGGCAGAACACTGAAGCTTTCTTT
TRBD2	TRBV5-1	NA	TRBJ2-5	CASNGLAGQETQYF	TGCGCCAGCAACGGATTAGCGGGACAAGAGACCCAGTACTTC
NA	TRBV27	few	TRBJ2-7	CASSLGTGTREQYF	TGTGCCAGCAGTTTGGGGACAGGGACTAGGGAGCAGTACTTC
NA	TRBV11-2	NA	TRBJ1-2	CASSLDERGYGYTF	TGTGCCAGCAGCTTAGATGAAAGGGGATATGGCTACACCTTC
TRBD1	TRBV15	NA	TRBJ2-4	CATSRAGTGENIQYF	TGTGCCACCAGCAGAGCAGGGACAGGAGAAAACATTCAGTACTTC
NA	TRBV5-1	NA	TRBJ2-1	CASSRVAGASYNEQFF	TGCGCCAGCAGCCGGGTCGCGGGGGCTTCCTACAATGAGCAGTTCTTC
NA	TRBV4-1	NA	TRBJ2-1	CASSQVGGDLYNEQFF	TGCGCCAGCAGCCAAGTAGGCGGCGATCTTTACAATGAGCAGTTCTTC
NA	TRBV30	NA	TRBJ2-7	CAWSYGRGYEQYF	TGTGCCTGGAGTTATGGTAGGGGCTACGAGCAGTACTTC
NA	TRBV24-1	NA	TRBJ1-2	CATSGHRDGYTF	TGTGCCACCAGCGGTCACAGGGACGGCTACACCTTC
NA	TRBV7-2	NA	TRBJ2-7	CASSLARTTLYEQYF	TGTGCCAGCAGCTTAGCCCGGACAACCCTTTACGAGCAGTACTTC
NA	TRBV3-1/TRBV3-2	NA	TRBJ1-2	CASSQSENYGYTF	TGTGCCAGCAGCCAATCGGAGAACTATGGCTACACCTTC
TRBD2	TRBV10-3	NA	TRBJ2-1	CAISLSGRANNEQFF	TGTGCCATCAGTCTGAGCGGGAGGGCAAACAATGAGCAGTTCTTC
TRBD1	TRBV6-2/TRBV6-3	NA	TRBJ1-2	CASSTPGQSSPGYTF	TGTGCCAGCAGTACACCGGGACAGTCGAGCCCTGGCTACACCTTC
NA	TRBV11-3	NA	TRBJ1-1	CASSINRNTEAFF	TGTGCCAGCAGCATCAACAGGAACACTGAAGCTTTCTTT
TRBD1	TRBV6-5	NA	TRBJ1-2	CASTGGLGYTF	TGTGCCAGCACAGGGGGGCTTGGCTACACCTTC
NA	TRBV6-2/TRBV6-3	NA	TRBJ2-3	CASSLFGQGSSTDTQYF	TGTGCCAGCAGTCTATTCGGGCAGGGGTCTAGCACAGATACGCAGTATTTT
TRBD1	TRBV9	once	TRBJ1-1	CASSQRQGTEAFF	TGTGCCAGCAGCCAACGACAGGGTACTGAAGCTTTCTTT
NA	TRBV18	NA	TRBJ1-1	CASSPLDRLSTEAFF	TGTGCCAGCTCACCACTCGACAGATTAAGTACTGAAGCTTTCTTT
NA	TRBV28	NA	TRBJ2-7	CASSEYRSRLYEQYF	TGTGCCAGCAGCGAATACCGAAGCCGACTGTACGAGCAGTACTTC
NA	TRBV5-1	NA	TRBJ1-2	CASSPRTVLNYGYTF	TGCGCCAGCAGCCCGAGGACAGTCCTTAACTATGGCTACACCTTC
NA	TRBV10-1	NA	TRBJ1-5	CASSEEQEGARPQHF	TGCGCCAGCAGTGAGGAACAGGAAGGGGCTCGGCCCCAGCATTTT
TRBD1	TRBV3-1/TRBV3-2	NA	TRBJ2-7	CASSQDGKTAQGALIRSSYEQYF	TGTGCCAGCAGCCAAGACGGGAAGACGGCACAGGGGGCCCTAATTAGAAGCTCCTACGAGCAGTACTTC
NA	TRBV18	once	TRBJ2-2	CASSPSAATNTGELFF	TGTGCCAGCTCACCAAGCGCAGCCACGAACACCGGGGAGCTGTTTTTT
NA	TRBV3-1/TRBV3-2	NA	TRBJ1-1	CASSYLKGIGTEAFF	TGTGCCAGCAGCTATCTAAAGGGGATTGGCACTGAAGCTTTCTTT
TRBD1	TRBV5-1	few	TRBJ2-7	CASSLGGTGYEQYF	TGCGCCAGCAGCTTGGGTGGGACAGGGTACGAGCAGTACTTC
NA	TRBV24-1	NA	TRBJ2-2	CATSDLVGRGLYTGELFF	TGTGCCACCAGTGATTTGGTGGGCAGGGGCCTATACACCGGGGAGCTGTTTTTT
NA	TRBV6-5	NA	TRBJ1-1	CASSYSTGTLNTEAFF	TGTGCCAGCAGTTACTCTACAGGGACCTTGAACACTGAAGCTTTCTTT